Reported below is one TCR beta chain. The data were obtained in a study of blood T cell repertoires in COVID-19. In germline, CDR1 is SGHTA, CDR2 FQGNSA. The CDR3 is 17 amino acids. Losses at the gene ends were 7 bases for V and 4 bases for J; bases not matched to a gene: 11. Produced via immunoSEQ multiplex PCR; TCRdb's table is partial and in-frame only. Counted here are 200,000 or so clones, 65% to 85% occurring once; the ten biggest clones make up around 3%. Sequenced input: peripheral blood. The rearrangement links TRBV7-2 to TRBJ2-1; 12 positions match TRBD2. The clonotype originates from a woman aged 25 to 39 who had recovered from COVID-19. For the CDR3, the DNA is TGTGCCAGCATCGACCCTAGCGGGAGGGCCACGTACAATGAGCAGTTCTTC. Residues: CASIDPSGRATYNEQFF.